Detailed here is one T cell receptor beta chain. TCRdb re-analyzed the 5' RACE reads; it lists each CDR3 protein once, without DNA. This sample's table reports 300,000 to 500,000 distinct CDR3 sequences. The sample comes from a study of T cells expressing NK-cell markers. This TCR came from a woman aged 45-65 years in good health. Sequenced input: blood T cells: a sorted CD56 or NKG2C T cell subset, CD4+ or CD8+ T cells, or bulk PBMC T cells (not recorded which).

CDR3 amino acids: CASSFELAGGNEQFF. The chain carries TRBV6-4 and TRBJ2-1; absent DNA, TCRdb's TRBD2 call cannot be checked. Germline V gene sequence: CDR1 MRHNA, CDR2 SNTAGT. The CDR3 extends over 15 amino acids.